A single T cell receptor (beta chain) is shown here with its context. Its specificity is unknown. These data originate in a study of STAT5B mutations in CD4+ large granular lymphocyte leukemia. The CDR3 sequence is 17 residues long. The germline V gene encodes CDR1 SGHKS and CDR2 YYEKEE (reference sequence). Trimming removed 0 bases at V and 6 bases at J, with 18 bases between. TCRdb's copy holds only in-frame clones and misses some; the assay was immunoSEQ multiplex PCR. The sample records fewer than 45,000 clones, approximately 86% being singletons. Study-wide points: Patient CD4-sorted repertoires looked more clonal than healthy CD4+ repertoires, even without putative leukemic clones.

This sequence was found in a human donor in good health. The chain combines TRBV5-5 with TRBJ2-2, with D perhaps matching TRBD2 (5 bases). Sample: CD4+ T cells from blood buffy coats. The CDR3 loop is CASSLAGSSAGAGELFF. In DNA form, the CDR3 reads TGTGCCAGCAGCTTGGCGGGGTCCTCGGCCGGTGCCGGGGAGCTGTTTTTT. The whole variable domain, filled in from reference TRBV5-5 and TRBJ2-2, reads DAGVTQSPTHLIKTRGQQVTLRCSPISGHKSVSWYQQVLGQGPQFIFQYYEKEERGRGNFPDRFSARQFPNYSSELNVNALLLGDSALYLCASSLAGSSAGAGELFFGEGSRLTVL.